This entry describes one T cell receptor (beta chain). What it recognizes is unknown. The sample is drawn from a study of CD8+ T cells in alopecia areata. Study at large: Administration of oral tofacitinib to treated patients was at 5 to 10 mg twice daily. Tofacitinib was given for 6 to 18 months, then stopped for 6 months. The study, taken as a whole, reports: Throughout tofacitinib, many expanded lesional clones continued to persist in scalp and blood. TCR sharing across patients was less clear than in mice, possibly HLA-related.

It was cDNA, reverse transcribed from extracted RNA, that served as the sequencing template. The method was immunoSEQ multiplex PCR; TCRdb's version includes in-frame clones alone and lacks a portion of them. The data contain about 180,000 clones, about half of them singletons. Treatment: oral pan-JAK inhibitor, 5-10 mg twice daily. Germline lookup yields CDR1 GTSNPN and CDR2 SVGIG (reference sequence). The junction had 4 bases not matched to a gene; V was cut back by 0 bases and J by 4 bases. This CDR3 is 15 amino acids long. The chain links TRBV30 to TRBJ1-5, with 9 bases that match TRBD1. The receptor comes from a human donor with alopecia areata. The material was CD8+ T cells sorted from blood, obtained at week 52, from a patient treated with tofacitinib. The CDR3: CAWSVRGQGNQPQHF. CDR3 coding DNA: TGTGCCTGGAGTGTACGTGGACAGGGGAATCAGCCCCAGCATTTT.